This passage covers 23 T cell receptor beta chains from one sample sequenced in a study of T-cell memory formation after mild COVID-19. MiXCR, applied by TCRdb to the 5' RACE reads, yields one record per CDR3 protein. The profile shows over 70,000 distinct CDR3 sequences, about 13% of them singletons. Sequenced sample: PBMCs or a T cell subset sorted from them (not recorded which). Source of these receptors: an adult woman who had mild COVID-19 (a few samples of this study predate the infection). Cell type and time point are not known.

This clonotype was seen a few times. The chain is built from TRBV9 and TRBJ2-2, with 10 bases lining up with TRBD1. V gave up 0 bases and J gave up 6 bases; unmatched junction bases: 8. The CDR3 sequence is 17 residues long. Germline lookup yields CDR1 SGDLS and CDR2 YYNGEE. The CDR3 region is CASSVARDRGRAGELFF. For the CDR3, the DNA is TGTGCCAGCAGCGTAGCCCGGGACAGGGGAAGAGCCGGGGAGCTGTTTTTT.

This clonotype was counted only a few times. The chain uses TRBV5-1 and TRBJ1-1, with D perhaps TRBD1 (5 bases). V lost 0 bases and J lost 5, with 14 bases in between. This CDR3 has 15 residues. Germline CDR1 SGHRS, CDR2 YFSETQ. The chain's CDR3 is CASSLVSGTKTEAFF. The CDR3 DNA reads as TGCGCCAGCAGCTTGGTCTCAGGGACTAAAACTGAAGCTTTCTTT.

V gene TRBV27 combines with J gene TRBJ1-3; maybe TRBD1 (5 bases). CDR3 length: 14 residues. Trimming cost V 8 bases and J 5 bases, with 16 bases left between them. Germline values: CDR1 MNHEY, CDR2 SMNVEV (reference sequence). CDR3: CASRDLQNRNTIYF. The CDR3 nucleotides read TGTGCCAGCCGGGACCTTCAAAACCGAAACACCATATATTTT.

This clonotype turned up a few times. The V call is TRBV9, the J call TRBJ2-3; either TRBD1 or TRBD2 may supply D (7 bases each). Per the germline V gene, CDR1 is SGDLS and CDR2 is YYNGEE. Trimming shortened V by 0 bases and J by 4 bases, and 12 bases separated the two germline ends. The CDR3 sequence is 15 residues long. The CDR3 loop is CASSVAGGASDTQYF. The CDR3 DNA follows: TGTGCCAGCAGCGTAGCAGGGGGGGCCTCAGATACGCAGTATTTT.

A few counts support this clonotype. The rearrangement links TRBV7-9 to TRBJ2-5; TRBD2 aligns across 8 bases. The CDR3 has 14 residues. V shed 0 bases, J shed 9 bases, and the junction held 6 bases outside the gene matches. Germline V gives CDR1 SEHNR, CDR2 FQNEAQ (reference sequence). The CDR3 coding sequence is TGTGCCAGCAGCTTAGCTGACCCGCGGGAGGCCCAGTACTTC. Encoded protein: CASSLADPREAQYF. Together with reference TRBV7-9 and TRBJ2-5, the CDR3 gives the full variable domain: DTGVSQNPRHKITKRGQNVTFRCDPISEHNRLYWYRQTLGQGPEFLTYFQNEAQLEKSRLLSDRFSAERPKGSFSTLEIQRTEQGDSAMYLCASSLADPREAQYFGPGTRLLVL.

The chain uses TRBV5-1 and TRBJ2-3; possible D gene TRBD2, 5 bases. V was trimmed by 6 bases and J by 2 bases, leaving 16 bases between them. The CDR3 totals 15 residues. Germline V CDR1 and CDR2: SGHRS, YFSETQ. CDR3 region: CASMADRTPTDTQYF. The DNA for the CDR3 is TGCGCCAGCATGGCCGATAGGACTCCCACAGATACGCAGTATTTT.

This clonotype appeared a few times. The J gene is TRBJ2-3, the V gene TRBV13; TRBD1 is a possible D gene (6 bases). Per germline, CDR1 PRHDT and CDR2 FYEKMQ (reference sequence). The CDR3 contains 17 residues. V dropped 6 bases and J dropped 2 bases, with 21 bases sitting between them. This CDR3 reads CASRSPTGGMFTDTQYF. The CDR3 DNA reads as TGTGCCAGCAGATCGCCGACAGGCGGAATGTTCACAGATACGCAGTATTTT. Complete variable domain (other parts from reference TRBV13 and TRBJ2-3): AAGVIQSPRHLIKEKRETATLKCYPIPRHDTVYWYQQGPGQDPQFLISFYEKMQSDKGSIPDRFSAQQFSDYHSELNMSSLELGDSALYFCASRSPTGGMFTDTQYFGPGTRLTVL.

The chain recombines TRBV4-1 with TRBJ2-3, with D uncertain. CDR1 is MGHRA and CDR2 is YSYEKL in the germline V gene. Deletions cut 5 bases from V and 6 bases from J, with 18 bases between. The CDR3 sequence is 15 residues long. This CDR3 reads CASSTSYSSGDTQYF. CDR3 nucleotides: TGCGCCAGCAGCACCAGTTATTCCTCTGGGGATACGCAGTATTTT.

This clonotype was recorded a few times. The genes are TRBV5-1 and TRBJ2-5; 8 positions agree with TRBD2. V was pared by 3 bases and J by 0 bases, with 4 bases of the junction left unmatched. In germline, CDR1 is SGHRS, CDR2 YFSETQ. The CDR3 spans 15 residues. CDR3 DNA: TGCGCCAGCAGCTGGGCTAGCGGGCACCAAGAGACCCAGTACTTC. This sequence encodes CASSWASGHQETQYF.

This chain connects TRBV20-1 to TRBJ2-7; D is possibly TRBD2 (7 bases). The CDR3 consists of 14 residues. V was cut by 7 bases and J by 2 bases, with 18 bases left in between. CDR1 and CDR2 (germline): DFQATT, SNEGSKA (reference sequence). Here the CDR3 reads CSVRGRDAAYEQYF. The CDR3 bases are TGCAGTGTTAGGGGGAGGGACGCCGCCTACGAGCAGTACTTC.

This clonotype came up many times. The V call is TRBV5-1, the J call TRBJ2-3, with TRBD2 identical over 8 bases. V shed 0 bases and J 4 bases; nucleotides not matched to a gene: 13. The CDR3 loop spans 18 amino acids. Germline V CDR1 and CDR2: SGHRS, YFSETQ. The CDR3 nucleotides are TGCGCCAGCAGCTTGGCAGCGGGGGCCCTCGGTTTCCCAGATACGCAGTATTTT. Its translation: CASSLAAGALGFPDTQYF.

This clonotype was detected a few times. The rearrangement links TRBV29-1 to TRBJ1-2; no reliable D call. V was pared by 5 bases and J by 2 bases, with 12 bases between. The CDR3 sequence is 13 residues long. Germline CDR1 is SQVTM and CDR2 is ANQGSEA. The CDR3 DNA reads TGCAGCGTTCTAGGCGGAGAAAACTATGGCTACACCTTC. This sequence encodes CSVLGGENYGYTF.

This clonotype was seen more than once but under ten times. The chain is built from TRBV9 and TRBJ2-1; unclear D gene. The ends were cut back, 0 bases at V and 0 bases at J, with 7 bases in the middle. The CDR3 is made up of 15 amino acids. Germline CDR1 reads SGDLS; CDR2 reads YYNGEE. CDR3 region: CASSVASSSYNEQFF. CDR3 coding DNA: TGTGCCAGCAGCGTAGCCTCGAGCTCCTACAATGAGCAGTTCTTC. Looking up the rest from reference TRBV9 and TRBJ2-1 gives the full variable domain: DSGVTQTPKHLITATGQRVTLRCSPRSGDLSVYWYQQSLDQGLQFLIQYYNGEERAKGNILERFSAQQFPDLHSELNLSSLELGDSALYFCASSVASSSYNEQFFGPGTRLTVL.

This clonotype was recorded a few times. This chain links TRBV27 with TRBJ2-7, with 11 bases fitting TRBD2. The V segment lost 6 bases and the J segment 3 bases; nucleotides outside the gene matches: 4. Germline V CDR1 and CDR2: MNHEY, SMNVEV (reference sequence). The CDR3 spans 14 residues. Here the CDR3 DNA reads TGTGCCAGCAGCCTAGCGGGAGGCCACTACGAGCAGTACTTC. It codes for CASSLAGGHYEQYF.

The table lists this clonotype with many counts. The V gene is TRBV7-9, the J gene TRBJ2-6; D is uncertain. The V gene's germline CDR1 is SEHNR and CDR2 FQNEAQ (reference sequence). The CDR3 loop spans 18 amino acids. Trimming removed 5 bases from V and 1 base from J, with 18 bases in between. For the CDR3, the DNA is TGTGCCAGCAGCCCGCCCGGGCTGGCCACATCTGGGGCCAACGTCCTGACTTTC. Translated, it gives CASSPPGLATSGANVLTF.

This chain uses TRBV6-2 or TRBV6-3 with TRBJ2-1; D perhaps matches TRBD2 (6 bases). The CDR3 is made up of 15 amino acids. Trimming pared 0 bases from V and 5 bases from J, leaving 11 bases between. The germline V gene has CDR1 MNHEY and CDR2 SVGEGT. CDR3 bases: TGTGCCAGCAGTTACTCTAGGGAGGCCCACAATGAGCAGTTCTTC. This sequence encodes CASSYSREAHNEQFF.

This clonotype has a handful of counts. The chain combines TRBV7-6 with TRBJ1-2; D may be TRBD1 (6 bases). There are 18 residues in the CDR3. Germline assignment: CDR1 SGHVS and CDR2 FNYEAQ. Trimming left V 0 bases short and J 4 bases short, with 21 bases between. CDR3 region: CASSLALTGSPSSYGYTF. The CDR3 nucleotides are TGTGCCAGCAGCTTAGCCTTGACAGGTTCCCCCTCCTCCTATGGCTACACCTTC.

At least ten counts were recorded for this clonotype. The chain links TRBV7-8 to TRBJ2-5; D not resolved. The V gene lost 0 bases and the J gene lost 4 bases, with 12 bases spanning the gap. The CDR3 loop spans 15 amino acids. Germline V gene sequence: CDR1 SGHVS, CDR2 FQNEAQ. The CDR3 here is CASSLAIGARETQYF. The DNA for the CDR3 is TGTGCCAGCAGCTTAGCTATTGGAGCGCGAGAGACCCAGTACTTC.

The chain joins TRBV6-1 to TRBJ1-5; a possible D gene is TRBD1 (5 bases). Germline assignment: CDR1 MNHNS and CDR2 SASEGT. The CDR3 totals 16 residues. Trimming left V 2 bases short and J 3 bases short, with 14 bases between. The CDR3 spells CASSEITGWDNQPQHF. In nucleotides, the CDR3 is TGTGCCAGCAGTGAAATCACAGGCTGGGACAATCAGCCCCAGCATTTT.

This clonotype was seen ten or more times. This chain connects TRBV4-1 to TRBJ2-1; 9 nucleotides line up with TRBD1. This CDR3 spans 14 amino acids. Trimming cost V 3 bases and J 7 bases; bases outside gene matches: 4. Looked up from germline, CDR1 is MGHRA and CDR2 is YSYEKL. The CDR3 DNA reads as TGCGCCAGCAGCCAGCCGGGACAGGGAAATGAGCAGTTCTTC. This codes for CASSQPGQGNEQFF.

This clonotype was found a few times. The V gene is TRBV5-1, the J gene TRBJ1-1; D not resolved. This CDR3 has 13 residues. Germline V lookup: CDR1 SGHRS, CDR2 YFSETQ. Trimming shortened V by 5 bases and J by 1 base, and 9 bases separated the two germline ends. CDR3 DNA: TGCGCCAGCAGACCTGACCCGAACACTGAAGCTTTCTTT. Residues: CASRPDPNTEAFF.

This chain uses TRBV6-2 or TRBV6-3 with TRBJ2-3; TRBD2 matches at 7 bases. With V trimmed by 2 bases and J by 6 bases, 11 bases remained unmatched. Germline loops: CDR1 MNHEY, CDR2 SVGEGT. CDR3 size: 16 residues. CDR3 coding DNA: TGTGCCAGCAGTTACCCTAGCGGTCGTGCCGGCGATACGCAGTATTTT. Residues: CASSYPSGRAGDTQYF.

CDR3 DNA sequence: TGTGCCAGCAGCTTACTGCTAGCGGACTCCTACGAGCAGTACTTC. Its protein is CASSLLLADSYEQYF. This chain joins TRBV11-2 and TRBJ2-7, with 7 bases aligning to TRBD2. The junction had 4 bases not matched to a gene; V was cut back by 2 bases and J by 0 bases. Germline CDR1 is SGHAT and CDR2 is FQNNGV. CDR3 size: 15 residues.